This TCR beta chain emerged from a study of OX40 agonist ivuxolimab in advanced cancers. Looking at the study overall: Ivuxolimab was a fully human IgG2 agonistic monoclonal antibody targeting the costimulatory receptor OX40 (CD134). A male proportion of almost 85% and a mean age of approximately 60 years, ranging from 23 to 79, were recorded for the dose-escalation cohort. Of the approximately 50 patients in dose escalation, approximately 20 had hepatocellular carcinoma, some 15 had melanoma, 9 had renal cell carcinoma and 9 had head and neck cancer. Peripheral TCRbeta sequencing was intended to test whether TCR sequence diversity was altered and clonal T-cell expansion was caused by ivuxolimab. Patients were allowed to have had prior anti-PD-1, anti-PD-L1 or anti-CTLA-4 therapy, and approximately 40% of the dose-escalation patients had previously received checkpoint inhibitors. The monotherapy dose-escalation portion (N ≈ 56 patients) of the phase I ivuxolimab trial is reported in the paper. Intravenous ivuxolimab was administered to patients every 2 weeks at six dose levels: 0.01, 0.1, 0.3, 1.5, 3 and 10 mg/kg. Partial responses occurred in three dose-escalation patients: two with cutaneous melanoma and one with hepatocellular carcinoma.

Remarks on this clone: Its target antigen remains unknown. Per-base qualities were not stored, and no clone one base away is much larger.

The investigation overall reported the following: After ivuxolimab, expanded clones were on average more numerous among CD8+ T cells than among CD4+ T cells. Partial responders in the 0.1-3.0 mg/kg groups had among the lowest normalized peripheral clonal expansion, especially among CD8+ T cells. At doses of 0.1 to 3.0 mg/kg, clonal expansion of both CD4+ and CD8+ T cells in blood was seen between baseline and week 6. The antigen specificity of the peripheral T cells that underwent clonal expansion was not determined. Low levels of normalized T-cell clonal expansion were also seen in some nonresponding patients.

The trial excluded patients who had a history of autoimmune disease or who were on systemic immunosuppression. In every dose cohort, peripheral blood was drawn for TCR sequencing at baseline, cycle 4 day 1, and cycle 7 day 1. The samples were taken from a phase I, first-in-human, multicenter, open-label dose-escalation trial of ivuxolimab. Adults with locally advanced or metastatic melanoma, renal cell, hepatocellular, or head and neck squamous cell carcinoma were enrolled in the trial. Before TCR sequencing, CD4+ T cells and CD8+ T cells were sorted from peripheral blood as separate populations. Genomic DNA was isolated from the sorted cells so that the TCRbeta CDR3 region could be sequenced. The immunoSEQ Assay was used for sequencing of TCRbeta CDR3 regions. TCRdb took this table from immuneACCESS and kept in-frame rearrangements with V and J called. Such tables lack part of the clones; where checked against another copy, unresolved V genes explain under half of the gap, and the rest is unexplained. The sample data list some 74,000 clones, and about 85% of these were observed just once. 0.5% to 0.6% of the sample is held by the ten biggest clonotypes.

Spanning cysteine to phenylalanine, the CDR3 consists of 14 amino acids. Only the CDR3 part of the read is kept: 42 bases, read in frame from the first base. Relative to germline, V is 0 bases shorter and J is 5 bases shorter, with 7 bases between their ends. The germline V gene encodes CDR1 SGHNT and CDR2 YENEEA. The sequence is built from TRBV11-3 and TRBJ2-2; the D gene cannot be resolved reliably. The source of this sequence is an adult with an advanced solid tumor such as melanoma, head and neck, liver or kidney cancer. Material: CD4+ or CD8+ T cells sorted from blood, obtained in a trial of the OX40 agonist ivuxolimab. The CDR3 is CASSLDLQTGELFF. The DNA reads TGTGCCAGCAGCTTAGATTTACAGACCGGGGAGCTGTTTTTT.